This TCR beta chain was sequenced in a study of brain metastases from non-small cell lung cancer. The CDR3 loop spans 14 amino acids. Germline loops: CDR1 SGHNT, CDR2 YYREEE (reference sequence). V shed 2 bases and J shed 0 bases, with 9 bases lying between them. Repertoires were generated with immunoSEQ multiplex PCR, while TCRdb's copy carries only in-frame clones and drops some. The table shows some 4,000 clones, with roughly 90% occurring only once. Study results and caveats: Metastases had sparse T cells but largely shared repertoires with primaries. T-cell clones appeared expanded in 55% to 65% of brain metastases relative to matched primary tumors.

Of note for this clone: The antigen is not known.

Specimen: primary lung tumor tissue. This TCR was sampled from a donor over 35 with non-small cell lung cancer. The gene calls are TRBV5-4 and TRBJ2-7; TRBD2 might be the D (5 bases). The CDR3 sequence is CASSFEGSSYEQYF. CDR3 nucleotides: TGTGCCAGCAGCTTTGAAGGGAGCTCCTACGAGCAGTACTTC.